This TCR beta chain was sequenced during a study of blood T cells in healthy people across ages (dated by TCRdb to 2013 to 2016). Concerning the study at large: In model experiments, template switching captured roughly one uniquely barcoded TCR beta cDNA molecule for every two T cells. To track age-related changes in TCR beta repertoire diversity, the study relied on deep sequencing normalized with unique cDNA molecular identifiers. Four age groups were formed from the donors: young (average roughly 15 years), middle-aged (approximately 40), aged (more than 55) and long-lived (less than 85). To avoid experimental bias, donors of different ages were randomly spread across the sequencing lanes. Using the same blood draw, the study looked at two additional independent replicas of 1 million unique cDNA reads for two donors, one aged 18 to 30 and the other aged 80 or older.

What the research found in general, with its limitations: Because the CMV infection status of the donors was unknown, age-related changes in expanded clonotypes may potentially have been confounded. The long-lived group showed more naive CD4+ T cells, fewer expanded clones and increased TCR diversity than the aged group, suggesting age selection. Conclusive comparison of naive and antigen-experienced compartments was prevented by the profiling of bulk unsorted PBMCs. Estimates of total diversity based on one million sequenced T cells were considered lower bounds and underestimates. There was a strong correlation between observed TCR beta diversity and the percentage of naive T cells measured by flow cytometry. As age increased, observed TCR beta diversity per million T cells dropped in a roughly linear way, and a significant reduction was already evident by age roughly 36.

Library generation was performed with 5' RACE. Sequencer: Illumina HiSeq 2500. A second PCR of 7 to 11 cycles was performed with a sample-barcoded 5' primer and a J-beta primer mix. A unique molecular identifier was introduced onto each TCR beta cDNA molecule by a template-switch 5' adaptor carrying 12 random nucleotides. At least 2.5 million CDR3-containing paired-end reads were obtained from each sample. The Mint cDNA synthesis kit, primed by a TRBC-specific oligonucleotide, was used to synthesize first-strand cDNA from all RNA. Following uracil-DNA glycosylase treatment, all cDNA underwent a first 18-cycle PCR with the universal primers M1SS and BC2_uni_R. In the original analysis: Normalization of each sample was performed by random selection of 1 million high-quality reads, each carrying a distinct molecular identifier. Instead of being binned into consensus sequences, reads with shared molecular identifiers were discarded. MiTCR, with a Q25 quality threshold and the strictest error-elimination algorithm, was used for CDR3 identification, clonotype clustering and error correction. A nonparametric unseen species model using Euler transformation provided a lower-bound estimate of total TCR beta diversity. TCRdb took the public reads, trimmed them with fastp at Q25, ran MiXCR for clone calling and kept in-frame beta chains. Identical CDR3 protein sequences are pooled into one entry, listed with their most common genes and DNA. The V and J calls were not made by the authors but by TCRdb's processing. The sample includes 1.5 million to 2 million distinct CDR3 sequences, with roughly 28% observed a single time. Together, the top ten hold roughly 8% of the sample.

The 39 donors, aged 6 to 90 years, were systemically healthy Caucasian individuals from Russia. Ten milliliters of peripheral blood were drawn from each donor into EDTA-treated Vacutainer tubes. Ficoll-Paque density-gradient centrifugation was used to isolate PBMCs, with at least 6.5 million per sample. Total RNA was extracted from PBMCs with Trizol reagent, with at least 5.5 micrograms obtained per sample. For every donor, an aliquot of PBMCs went through flow cytometry to measure the percentages of naive CD45RAhigh/CD27high T cells. The CDR3 runs 14 amino acids, cysteine and phenylalanine included. Only the CDR3 region is kept as DNA, spanning 42 bases read in frame from base 1. Trimming leaves V shorter by 5 bases and J shorter by 3 bases, with the junction holding 6 bases beyond the gene matches. Taken from the germline V gene (reference sequence), the CDR1 and CDR2 loops are DFQATT and SNEGSKA.

This clonotype was seen ten or more times. Its antigen specificity is not known. Per-base qualities were not stored, and no clone one base away is much larger. The sequenced material came from blood. The clonotype comes from a woman aged 30 to 39 in good health. This chain joins TRBV20-1 to TRBJ2-1, with 8 bases in between that match TRBD2. The sequenced DNA is TGCAGTGCTCTTAGCGGGGTAGGCTACAATGAGCAGTTCTTC. Its translation reads: CSALSGVGYNEQFF.